This TCR beta chain comes out of a study of blood T cell repertoires in COVID-19 (dated by TCRdb to the early 2020s). At the level of the whole study: Samples from collaborators originated in the United States, Italy and Spain and spanned both the acute and convalescent phases of COVID-19. The prospective study material was composed of cDNA or gDNA derived from T cells, B-cell-depleted T cells, or PBMCs. The dataset comprised deeply sampled blood TCRbeta repertoires from subjects exposed to, actively infected with, or recovered from COVID-19. The repertoires were released in a freely available public database meant as a resource for research on the immune response to SARS-CoV-2. The samples were drawn from two sources: the first 160 participants of the ongoing ImmuneRACE study, and approximately 1,300 subjects contributed by 6 global collaborators. The sample metadata nearly always contained a de-identified subject ID, COVID-19 status, age in years and sex. Where HLA class I and class II types were available, the types were taken from metadata supplied by the sample provider, not from assay-based typing.

Findings and caveats that apply to the study as a whole: How much clinical and demographic metadata was included differed by source and by participant, and the metadata was provided uncurated.

With respect to this clone: The antigen it binds to is not known. Base-call qualities are not available, and no considerably larger clone is one nucleotide away.

Each collaborating institution followed its own protocols to collect whole blood in K2EDTA tubes. For TCRbeta analysis, collaborators shipped samples as frozen whole blood, isolated PBMCs, or DNA extracted from either of those sample types. TCRbeta CDR3 regions were amplified from genomic DNA by means of the immunoSEQ Assay, a bias-controlled multiplex PCR. The authors processed their data as follows. Within the assay, amplification of reference gene primers was used to estimate how many nucleated cells each sample contained. To quantify the absolute abundance of each unique TCRbeta CDR3 rearrangement, sequence reads were collapsed and filtered. For each sample, productive Simpson clonality was calculated as the square root of Simpson's diversity index across productive rearrangements. Drawn from immuneACCESS, this table holds only the in-frame rearrangements with V and J called that TCRdb kept. Clones are partly lost; checked studies trace under half to an unresolved V gene and leave the rest unexplained. V and J calls and clone size are copied from that table; D and trimming were computed from the DNA. The sample table contains some 52,000 clones; only one count was recorded for roughly 87% of them. The top ten constitute around 15% of the sample.

The sequencing sample was made of peripheral blood. This clonotype was sampled from a human donor with active COVID-19. The donor label of this sample is uncertain.

The DNA sequence is TGTGCCAGCAGCGTAGCGGTGTCAGGCGCAGGGGCCAACGTCCTGACTTTC. It translates as CASSVAVSGAGANVLTF. The chain uses TRBV9 and TRBJ2-6, with the D gene call left open. V and J are truncated by 0 bases and 4 bases respectively, leaving an intervening sequence of 14 bases. As encoded in the germline V gene, CDR1 is SGDLS while CDR2 is YYNGEE. Including the terminal cysteine and phenylalanine, the CDR3 comprises 17 residues. This entry keeps only the CDR3 DNA: 51 bases, framed from base 1.